The 27 T cell receptor beta chains below come from one sample, sequenced in a study of cytomegalovirus exposure and HLA in healthy donors. Profiling relied on immunoSEQ multiplex PCR, and the TCRdb table lists in-frame clones only, not all of them. Among 120,000 to 150,000 clones listed, 86% were seen once. The sample was PBMCs. These receptors came from a man between 18 and 35 years old in good health and CMV-seronegative.

This sequence joins TRBV19 and TRBJ1-2; the D gene is possibly TRBD1 (6 bases). Trimming took 10 bases from V and 4 from J, leaving 19 bases between them. The CDR3 spans 14 residues. The germline V gene has CDR1 LNHDA and CDR2 SQIVND (reference sequence). The CDR3 bases are TGTGCCACCTCCCGACCGACAGGACCCTATGGCTACACCTTC. It encodes CATSRPTGPYGYTF.

J is TRBJ2-1 and V is TRBV6-5; D not resolved. The CDR3 extends over 13 amino acids. Deletions cut 3 bases from V and 9 bases from J, with 12 bases between. Germline CDR1 MNHEY, CDR2 SVGAGI. The chain's CDR3 is CASSYSITGEQFF. The CDR3 DNA follows: TGTGCCAGCAGTTATTCCATCACGGGTGAGCAGTTCTTC.

The J gene is TRBJ2-3, the V gene TRBV11-2; D is undetermined. CDR3 length: 13 amino acids. Germline CDR1 and CDR2: SGHAT and FQNNGV. With 6 bases removed from V and 9 bases from J, the gap between germline ends came to 16 bases. The CDR3 region is CASSSTRVRTQYF. The CDR3 DNA follows: TGTGCCAGCAGTTCAACCCGGGTTAGGACGCAGTATTTT.

This clone was observed a single time. The chain couples TRBV7-7 to TRBJ2-7; D may be TRBD2 (5 bases). Between the trimmed V and J ends, which lost 5 bases and 1 base, there was a span of 12 bases. Germline CDR1 is SSHAT and CDR2 is FNYEAQ (reference sequence). CDR3 length: 14 amino acids. CDR3 sequence (DNA): TGTGCCAGCAGCCCTACCCGGGAATCCTACGAGCAGTACTTC. Translating gives CASSPTRESYEQYF.

The chain couples TRBV18 to TRBJ1-4; D ambiguous. Trimming took 2 bases from V and 8 from J, leaving 9 bases between them. This CDR3 has 13 residues. Germline lookup yields CDR1 KGHSH and CDR2 LQKENI. As DNA, the CDR3 is TGTGCCAGCTCACCAGGGTGGGCAGAAAAACTGTTTTTT. Its translation: CASSPGWAEKLFF.

This chain links TRBV7-9 with TRBJ1-1, with a tentative D call TRBD1 (5 bases). V was clipped by 6 bases and J by 8 bases, with 13 bases between them. The CDR3 sequence is 12 residues long. Germline lookup yields CDR1 SEHNR and CDR2 FQNEAQ (reference sequence). CDR3 coding DNA: TGTGCCAGCAGTTATACGACAGAAGAAGCTTTCTTT. Translating it yields CASSYTTEEAFF.

The J gene is TRBJ2-7, the V gene TRBV6-5; D unresolved. Trimming stripped 6 bases from V and 2 bases from J, with 14 bases between. CDR1 MNHEY and CDR2 SVGAGI come from the germline V gene. The CDR3 runs 14 residues. For the CDR3, the DNA is TGTGCCAGCAGCCGTAGACAAGACGCCTACGAGCAGTACTTC. This translates into CASSRRQDAYEQYF.

J is TRBJ2-3 and V is TRBV12-5, with a tentative D call TRBD2 (6 bases). Trimming left V 4 bases short and J 6 bases short, with 20 bases between. Germline V gives CDR1 LGHNT, CDR2 FRNRAP. The CDR3 length is 16 residues. The CDR3 nucleotides read TGTGCTAGTGGTTCCGGATACGAGGGACTTGCGGATACGCAGTATTTT. Residues: CASGSGYEGLADTQYF.

This sequence joins TRBV5-1 and TRBJ1-2, with 8 bases fitting TRBD1. CDR3 length: 14 amino acids. J gave up 8 bases and V 4 bases, and 10 bases lay outside the gene matches. From germline, CDR1 is SGHRS and CDR2 YFSETQ. CDR3 nucleotide sequence: TGCGCCAGCAGCACCGGACAGGGTGGGAGCGGCTACACCTTC. As protein: CASSTGQGGSGYTF.

The chain has TRBV11-2 and TRBJ2-5, with 11 bases lining up with TRBD1. Germline CDR1 reads SGHAT; CDR2 reads FQNNGV. This CDR3 is built from 15 residues. Trimming removed 4 bases from V and 5 bases from J; junction bases left unmatched: 6. CDR3 nucleotide sequence: TGTGCCAGCAGCTCACGGACAGGGGGCCCGGAGACCCAGTACTTC. It encodes CASSSRTGGPETQYF. The variable domain in full, with the rest retrieved from reference TRBV11-2 and TRBJ2-5, is EAGVAQSPRYKIIEKRQSVAFWCNPISGHATLYWYQQILGQGPKLLIQFQNNGVVDDSQLPKDRFSAERLKGVDSTLKIQPAKLEDSAVYLCASSSRTGGPETQYFGPGTRLLVL.

The chain joins TRBV7-9 to TRBJ2-7, with D unresolved. The CDR3 is made up of 11 amino acids. V was cut by 3 bases and J by 4 bases, with 4 bases left in between. Germline CDR1 reads SEHNR; CDR2 reads FQNEAQ (reference sequence). CDR3 coding DNA: TGTGCCAGCAGCTTTTCGTACGAGCAGTACTTC. Translation gives CASSFSYEQYF.

J is TRBJ1-1 and V is TRBV27, with 8 bases that match TRBD1. Germline values: CDR1 MNHEY, CDR2 SMNVEV (reference sequence). With 3 bases clipped from V and 4 bases from J, the junction kept 7 bases outside the gene matches. This CDR3 spans 15 amino acids. In DNA, the CDR3 is TGTGCCAGCAGTTTGTGGAGTGACAGGGGCACTGAAGCTTTCTTT. Translation gives CASSLWSDRGTEAFF.

This chain joins TRBV18 and TRBJ2-3; a possible D gene is TRBD1 (6 bases). Germline loops: CDR1 KGHSH, CDR2 LQKENI. This CDR3 has 15 amino acids. V was trimmed by 1 base and J by 1 base, leaving 9 bases between them. The CDR3: CASSPLEGGTDTQYF. The CDR3 DNA is TGTGCCAGCTCACCACTTGAGGGGGGCACAGATACGCAGTATTTT.

The chain joins TRBV27 to TRBJ1-5; 7 bases are a match to TRBD1. Trimming cost V 6 bases and J 4 bases; bases outside gene matches: 12. The germline V gene has CDR1 MNHEY and CDR2 SMNVEV (reference sequence). The CDR3 covers 16 residues. The CDR3 DNA is TGTGCCAGCAGACCATACCGGGACAGCCAAAATCAGCCCCAGCATTTT. Protein product: CASRPYRDSQNQPQHF.

The chain employs TRBV5-1 and TRBJ2-3; D might be TRBD1 (6 bases). Deletions cut 3 bases from V and 2 bases from J, with 16 bases between. The CDR3 extends over 16 amino acids. Germline CDR1 and CDR2: SGHRS and YFSETQ. This chain's CDR3 is CASSYPQGDITDTQYF. The CDR3 bases are TGCGCCAGCAGCTACCCACAGGGAGATATCACAGATACGCAGTATTTT.

This CDR3 is CASGPGQGTVTGELFF. Here the CDR3 DNA reads TGTGCTAGTGGTCCGGGACAGGGGACGGTTACCGGGGAGCTGTTTTTT. The chain carries TRBV12-5 and TRBJ2-2; TRBD1 matches at 10 bases. With V trimmed by 5 bases and J by 5 bases, 8 bases remained unmatched. This CDR3 has 16 amino acids. The V gene's germline CDR1 is LGHNT and CDR2 FRNRAP.

The V call is TRBV21-1, the J call TRBJ1-5. TRBV21-1 represents a pseudogene. This CDR3 has 17 residues. The CDR3 sequence: CASNSHHLGGRKQPQHF. As DNA, the CDR3 is TGTGCCAGCAATTCCCACCACCTGGGGGGGAGAAAACAGCCCCAGCATTTT.

The chain uses TRBV6-6 and TRBJ2-5; TRBD1 aligns across 7 bases. The junction had 6 bases not matched to a gene; V was cut back by 5 bases and J by 3 bases. The CDR3 loop spans 14 amino acids. Germline V gene data show CDR1 as MNHNY and CDR2 as SVGAGI (reference sequence). CDR3 in DNA: TGTGCCAGCAGTCCTTACGACAGGGAAGAGACCCAGTACTTC. Its translation: CASSPYDREETQYF.

The CDR3 protein is CASSPGTSGRWQFF. The CDR3 coding sequence is TGTGCCAGCAGCCCCGGGACTAGCGGGAGGTGGCAGTTCTTC. The gene calls are TRBV5-6 and TRBJ2-1, with 15 bases lining up with TRBD2. The V gene's germline CDR1 is SGHDT and CDR2 YYEEEE. V shed 4 bases, J shed 12 bases, and the junction held 5 bases outside the gene matches. CDR3 length: 14 amino acids.

The chain links TRBV29-1 to TRBJ2-2, with D unclear. The germline V gene has CDR1 SQVTM and CDR2 ANQGSEA. This CDR3 region has 14 residues. With 4 bases removed from V and 1 base from J, the gap between germline ends came to 10 bases. The CDR3 sequence: CSVGHPGNTGELFF. In DNA form, the CDR3 reads TGCAGCGTTGGGCACCCAGGGAACACCGGGGAGCTGTTTTTT.

This clone occurred a few times. CDR3 sequence: CASSPGQGAWEQYF. CDR3 sequence (DNA): TGTGCCAGCAGCCCCGGACAGGGGGCGTGGGAGCAGTACTTC. The rearrangement uses TRBV5-6 and TRBJ2-7, with 11 positions matching TRBD1. Germline CDR1 is SGHDT and CDR2 is YYEEEE. The CDR3 is 14 residues long. V shed 4 bases and J 7 bases; nucleotides not matched to a gene: 7.

The chain is built from TRBV19 and TRBJ2-4; 10 nucleotides align to TRBD1. J gave up 8 bases and V 4 bases, and 5 bases lay outside the gene matches. In germline, CDR1 is LNHDA, CDR2 SQIVND (reference sequence). The CDR3 sequence is 14 residues long. The DNA for the CDR3 is TGTGCCAGTAGTACACCCGGACAGGGGGACATTCAGTACTTC. Translating it yields CASSTPGQGDIQYF.

The gene calls are TRBV7-9 and TRBJ2-5, with TRBD1 matching 9 bases. V lost 3 bases to trimming and J lost 4 bases; unmatched junction nucleotides: 9. CDR3 length: 16 residues. Germline-derived CDR1 and CDR2 are SEHNR and FQNEAQ (reference sequence). CDR3 region: CASSFKWTGEGETQYF. The CDR3 region has the DNA TGTGCCAGCAGCTTTAAATGGACAGGGGAAGGAGAGACCCAGTACTTC.

This clone appeared once. V usage is TRBV6-1 and J usage is TRBJ2-5; TRBD2 might be the D (6 bases). Trimming took off 2 bases at V and 1 base at J, with 14 bases between the two ends. The CDR3 length is 16 residues. Germline-derived CDR1 and CDR2 are MNHNS and SASEGT. The CDR3 loop is CASSELTGRFQETQYF. In DNA form, the CDR3 reads TGTGCCAGCAGTGAATTAACCGGGAGATTCCAAGAGACCCAGTACTTC.

The V call is TRBV5-4, the J call TRBJ1-3, with 7 bases fitting TRBD1. J was trimmed by 0 bases and V by 4 bases; bases with no gene match: 7. Germline loops: CDR1 SGHNT, CDR2 YYREEE (reference sequence). This CDR3 comprises 16 residues. The CDR3, as DNA: TGTGCCAGCAGCCAGGGGGGTACACTCTCTGGAAACACCATATATTTT. Its protein is CASSQGGTLSGNTIYF.

The rearrangement uses TRBV27 and TRBJ1-1; D may be TRBD1 (6 bases). The length of the CDR3 is 14 residues. The germline V gene encodes CDR1 MNHEY and CDR2 SMNVEV (reference sequence). V dropped 3 bases and J dropped 5 bases, with 13 bases sitting between them. Here the CDR3 reads CASSFGDTGTEAFF. In nucleotides, the CDR3 is TGTGCCAGCAGTTTTGGGGATACAGGGACTGAAGCTTTCTTT.

In its sample, this clone was seen once. The rearrangement uses TRBV11-3 and TRBJ2-3, with 16 nucleotides matching TRBD2. With V trimmed by 5 bases and J by 2 bases, 4 bases remained unmatched. Germline CDR1 SGHNT, CDR2 YENEEA. CDR3 length equals 17 residues. The CDR3 protein is CASSPGTSGGATDTQYF. In DNA, the CDR3 is TGTGCCAGCAGCCCAGGGACTAGCGGGGGGGCCACAGATACGCAGTATTTT.